A single sample is the source of the 13 T cell receptor beta chains below, sequenced in a study of blood T cell repertoires in COVID-19 (dated by TCRdb to 2020 to 2022). The library was prepared using the immunoSEQ multiplex PCR assay. Sourced from immuneACCESS, this table was stored by TCRdb with only in-frame sequences that have V and J called. A share of the clones is absent; for the studies checked, an unresolved V gene accounts for under half, and the remainder has no known explanation. In this sample the table shows approximately 120,000 clones, approximately 74% of which occur a single time. The ten largest make up about 6% of the sample. Sequencing used peripheral blood. All receptors come from an elderly man with COVID-19, enrolled during active disease.

CDR3 sequence reads: CASRRNLRGNEQYF. DNA of the CDR3: TGTGCCAGCAGGAGAAATTTGCGGGGGAACGAGCAGTACTTC. The chain joins TRBV6-5 to TRBJ2-7; TRBD2 matches at 7 bases. The V gene's germline CDR1 is MNHEY and CDR2 SVGAGI. The CDR3 spans 14 residues. The junction had 10 bases not matched to a gene; V was cut back by 6 bases and J by 5 bases.

The chain combines TRBV5-1 with TRBJ2-3; D ambiguous. V was pared by 5 bases and J by 1 base, with 5 bases between. The CDR3 consists of 12 residues. CDR1 SGHRS and CDR2 YFSETQ come from the germline V gene. CDR3 amino acids: CASSKRTDTQYF. CDR3 bases: TGCGCCAGCAGTAAGCGCACAGATACGCAGTATTTT. Combining the CDR3 with reference TRBV5-1 and TRBJ2-3 gives the whole variable domain KAGVTQTPRYLIKTRGQQVTLSCSPISGHRSVSWYQQTPGQGLQFLFEYFSETQRNKGNFPGRFSGRQFSNSRSEMNVSTLELGDSALYLCASSKRTDTQYFGPGTRLTVL.

The rearrangement links TRBV5-5 to TRBJ2-2; no clear D gene. Trimming removed 4 bases at V and 3 bases at J, with 13 bases between. Germline V gene data show CDR1 as SGHKS and CDR2 as YYEKEE (reference sequence). The CDR3 consists of 15 residues. The CDR3, as DNA: TGTGCCAGCAGCCTTCGGCAGGCTGACACCGGGGAGCTGTTTTTT. Residues: CASSLRQADTGELFF.

J is TRBJ1-3 and V is TRBV5-4; 8 bases are shared with TRBD1. Germline V gives CDR1 SGHNT, CDR2 YYREEE (reference sequence). V lost 4 bases to trimming and J lost 3 bases; unmatched junction nucleotides: 3. This CDR3 spans 14 amino acids. CDR3 DNA sequence: TGTGCCAGCAGCCGCGACAGGGGTGGAAACACCATATATTTT. Translation gives CASSRDRGGNTIYF.

The rearrangement uses TRBV6-6 and TRBJ2-7; 10 nucleotides line up with TRBD2. The CDR3 is 15 residues long. Germline trimming cut 6 bases from V and 4 bases from J; bases unmatched to any gene: 9. Germline CDR1 MNHNY, CDR2 SVGAGI (reference sequence). The CDR3 nucleotides read TGTGCCAGCAGCGGTACTAGCGGGAAAACATACGAGCAGTACTTC. The encoded protein is CASSGTSGKTYEQYF.

This clone was counted a few times. This rearrangement joins TRBV9 to TRBJ2-3; TRBD2 agrees at 10 bases. The ends lost 3 bases at V and 1 base at J; junction bases unmatched: 5. From germline, CDR1 is SGDLS and CDR2 YYNGEE. This CDR3 contains 16 residues. The CDR3 loop reads CASSAAGTSGTDTQYF. In nucleotides, the CDR3 is TGTGCCAGCAGCGCCGCCGGGACTAGCGGCACAGATACGCAGTATTTT.

The chain uses TRBV14 and TRBJ2-3; 7 bases align to TRBD2. The CDR3 has 16 amino acids. The V gene's germline CDR1 is SGHDN and CDR2 FVKESK. V gave up 3 bases and J gave up 0 bases; unmatched junction bases: 6. The CDR3 nucleotides read TGTGCCAGCAGCCAGTGGCTAGCGGTGAGCACAGATACGCAGTATTTT. Translating it yields CASSQWLAVSTDTQYF.

The V and J genes are TRBV5-1 and TRBJ1-2; 9 positions agree with TRBD1. Trimming cost V 8 bases and J 8 bases; bases outside gene matches: 10. Germline V lookup: CDR1 SGHRS, CDR2 YFSETQ. CDR3 length equals 13 residues. The CDR3 spells CASGPGQGGGYTF. In DNA form, the CDR3 reads TGCGCCAGTGGTCCGGGACAGGGCGGCGGCTACACCTTC.

The V and J genes are TRBV3-1 (or the pseudogene TRBV3-2) and TRBJ2-7, with TRBD1 matching over 7 bases. From germline, CDR1 is LGHDT and CDR2 YNNKEL (reference sequence). The CDR3 runs to 15 residues. Trimming cost V 7 bases and J 2 bases; bases outside gene matches: 11. The CDR3 sequence: CASTPRGQATYEQYF. CDR3 nucleotides: TGTGCCAGCACCCCACGAGGACAGGCAACCTACGAGCAGTACTTC.

V and J are TRBV6-6 and TRBJ2-5; D is perhaps TRBD2 (5 bases). V lost 7 bases, J lost 7 bases, and 22 bases lay in between. The CDR3 length is 15 residues. CDR1 and CDR2 from the germline V gene are MNHNY and SVGAGI (reference sequence). CDR3 sequence (DNA): TGTGCCAGCACCGAGCCGACCTCTAAGGGAGTGACCCAGTACTTC. As protein: CASTEPTSKGVTQYF.

This sequence joins TRBV29-1 and TRBJ2-1; TRBD2 aligns across 9 bases. The J segment lost 3 bases and the V segment lost 2 bases, leaving 11 bases of the junction unmatched. The germline V gene has CDR1 SQVTM and CDR2 ANQGSEA. This CDR3 is built from 17 residues. The CDR3 sequence is CSVERAGGRAVYNEQFF. The CDR3 DNA follows: TGCAGCGTTGAACGCGCGGGCGGGAGGGCTGTCTACAATGAGCAGTTCTTC.

The rearrangement uses TRBV19 and TRBJ2-1; 9 nucleotides align to TRBD2. V dropped 6 bases and J dropped 7; count of bases not matched to a gene: 13. The germline V gene encodes CDR1 LNHDA and CDR2 SQIVND (reference sequence). The CDR3 contains 16 residues. The CDR3 DNA follows: TGTGCCAGTAGACTAGGGGCGGGAGGGGTACGTAATGAGCAGTTCTTC. This translates into CASRLGAGGVRNEQFF.

In DNA form, the CDR3 reads TGTGCCAGCAGCTTGGAGGGAGGGTGGGAGACCCAGTACTTC. This codes for CASSLEGGWETQYF. J is TRBJ2-5 and V is TRBV7-2; 7 nucleotides agree with TRBD2. V lost 3 bases and J lost 5; bases outside the gene matches: 6. Germline V gene lookup returns CDR1 SGHTA and CDR2 FQGNSA. This CDR3 has 14 amino acids.